This T cell receptor beta chain was sequenced in a study of blood T cells in healthy people across ages. At the level of the study: Roughly one uniquely barcoded beta molecule per two T cells was captured.

V was clipped by 5 bases and J by 10 bases, with 21 bases between them. The CDR3 sequence is 15 residues long. Looked up from germline, CDR1 is MNHEY and CDR2 is SVGAGI. For the second PCR, which ran for roughly 6 to 11 cycles, a sample-barcoded 5' primer and a J-beta primer mix were used. TCRdb itself ran the 5' RACE reads through MiXCR, one entry per CDR3 protein. The table has more than 1 million distinct CDR3 sequences, under 45% seen once; the top ten hold about 20%. This clonotype turned up a few times. The specimen sequenced was blood. The genes are TRBV6-5 and TRBJ2-1; possibly TRBD1 for D (6 bases). The receptor comes from a woman aged 55-70 years in good health. The CDR3 reads CASSISGGAKGEQFF. CDR3 DNA sequence: TGTGCCAGCAGTATCTCTGGGGGCGCCAAAGGGGAGCAGTTCTTC.